The 32 T cell receptor beta chains presented below share a single source sample, sequenced in a study of blood T cell repertoires in COVID-19. Produced via immunoSEQ multiplex PCR; TCRdb's table is partial and in-frame only. Of about 370,000 clones in the sample, over 75% were seen once. Sequencing input: PBMCs or T cells enriched from blood (not recorded which). Every receptor here comes from a man between 18 and 29 years old who had recovered from COVID-19.

The chain uses TRBV18 and TRBJ1-4; TRBD1 might be the D (6 bases). Germline loops: CDR1 KGHSH, CDR2 LQKENI. The CDR3 contains 16 residues. V shed 2 bases and J shed 5 bases, with 15 bases lying between them. CDR3 sequence (DNA): TGTGCCAGCTCACCAGGGAGCGCAGGGACAAATGAAAAACTGTTTTTT. It specifies CASSPGSAGTNEKLFF.

The chain recombines TRBV27 with TRBJ1-3; weak D call: TRBD1 (5 bases). CDR1 MNHEY and CDR2 SMNVEV come from the germline V gene (reference sequence). This CDR3 contains 17 residues. V lost 4 bases and J lost 0, with 16 bases in between. As DNA, the CDR3 is TGTGCCAGCAGTTCGACCGAGGACATACTCTCTGGAAACACCATATATTTT. It translates to CASSSTEDILSGNTIYF.

CDR3 region: CASRAGTGIYNEQFF. The CDR3 DNA is TGTGCCAGCAGAGCCGGGACAGGGATCTACAATGAGCAGTTCTTC. The chain recombines TRBV9 with TRBJ2-1, with 9 bases identical to TRBD1. V lost 5 bases and J lost 3; bases outside the gene matches: 6. Germline CDR1 and CDR2: SGDLS and YYNGEE. The CDR3 extends over 15 amino acids.

V usage is TRBV18 and J usage is TRBJ2-7; 9 bases map to TRBD1. The germline V gene encodes CDR1 KGHSH and CDR2 LQKENI. V was pared by 5 bases and J by 4 bases, with 6 bases of the junction left unmatched. The CDR3 length is 14 residues. The CDR3 DNA is TGTGCCAGCTCATGGAAGGACAGGGGATACGAGCAGTACTTC. It codes for CASSWKDRGYEQYF.

This chain uses TRBV5-6 with TRBJ2-7; 10 bases fit TRBD2. Germline CDR1 reads SGHDT; CDR2 reads YYEEEE. J was trimmed by 2 bases and V by 4 bases; bases with no gene match: 15. The CDR3 runs to 18 residues. The CDR3 DNA follows: TGTGCCAGCAGCCGGACAGCCGAGGGACTAGCGAAGGCCTACGAGCAGTACTTC. This encodes CASSRTAEGLAKAYEQYF.

V gene TRBV6-4 combines with J gene TRBJ1-5; 8 nucleotides match TRBD1. The junction had 6 bases not matched to a gene; V was cut back by 5 bases and J by 3 bases. The germline CDR1 and CDR2 sequences are MRHNA and SNTAGT. This CDR3 has 15 residues. The CDR3 here is CASSPGQDPNQPQHF. DNA for the CDR3: TGTGCCAGCAGTCCGGGACAGGACCCCAATCAGCCCCAGCATTTT.

The count of this clone is one. This chain connects TRBV7-8 to TRBJ2-1; TRBD1 might be the D (7 bases). Trimming left V 1 base short and J 8 bases short, with 12 bases between. The CDR3 spans 14 residues. The V gene's germline CDR1 is SGHVS and CDR2 FQNEAQ. CDR3 coding DNA: TGTGCCAGCAGCTTAGTGGGCAGGGGGGATGAGCAGTTCTTC. Encoded protein: CASSLVGRGDEQFF.

The V gene is TRBV6-5, the J gene TRBJ2-7, with TRBD1 matching over 7 bases. This CDR3 has 15 residues. The V gene end was trimmed by 6 bases and the J gene end by 0 bases; junction bases not matched to a gene: 8. Germline lookup yields CDR1 MNHEY and CDR2 SVGAGI. In nucleotides, the CDR3 is TGTGCCAGCAGAAGGGGACAGTTTAGCTCCTACGAGCAGTACTTC. Its protein product is CASRRGQFSSYEQYF.

The rearrangement links TRBV18 to TRBJ1-1, with TRBD1 matching over 7 bases. The CDR3 extends over 14 amino acids. Germline-derived CDR1 and CDR2 are KGHSH and LQKENI. J lost 1 base, V lost 10 bases, and 9 bases had no gene match. The CDR3 DNA follows: TGTGCCACCTCCCCGCGGACAGGGAACACTGAAGCTTTCTTT. Translating gives CATSPRTGNTEAFF.

The chain combines TRBV5-1 with TRBJ2-1, with D tentatively TRBD1 (6 bases). Germline lookup yields CDR1 SGHRS and CDR2 YFSETQ. Trimming left V 0 bases short and J 4 bases short, with 20 bases between. CDR3 length equals 18 residues. The CDR3 sequence: CASSLVLNQGRGYNEQFF. The CDR3 DNA follows: TGCGCCAGCAGCTTGGTTTTGAACCAGGGGAGAGGGTACAATGAGCAGTTCTTC. Variable domain in full (rest from reference TRBV5-1 and TRBJ2-1): KAGVTQTPRYLIKTRGQQVTLSCSPISGHRSVSWYQQTPGQGLQFLFEYFSETQRNKGNFPGRFSGRQFSNSRSEMNVSTLELGDSALYLCASSLVLNQGRGYNEQFFGPGTRLTVL.

V is TRBV19 and J is TRBJ2-5, with 7 positions matching TRBD1. The CDR3 extends over 14 amino acids. The V and J ends lost 10 bases and 1 base, in that order; junction bases with no gene match: 9. The germline V gene encodes CDR1 LNHDA and CDR2 SQIVND (reference sequence). Written as DNA, the CDR3 is TGTGCCACCTCAAAGACAGGGTCCCAAGAGACCCAGTACTTC. Protein: CATSKTGSQETQYF.

The J gene is TRBJ1-1, the V gene TRBV2; D call uncertain. Trimming removed 10 bases at V and 2 bases at J, with 26 bases between. CDR3 length: 17 amino acids. Germline CDR1 is SNHLY and CDR2 is FYNNEI. The CDR3 nucleotides read TGTGCCACAGGAAGGGAGCCCATAGGGTTGGCAAACACTGAAGCTTTCTTT. Its translation: CATGREPIGLANTEAFF. Based on the CDR3 plus reference TRBV2 and TRBJ1-1, the full variable domain is EPEVTQTPSHQVTQMGQEVILRCVPISNHLYFYWYRQILGQKVEFLVSFYNNEISEKSEIFDDQFSVERPDGSNFTLKIRSTKLEDSAMYFCATGREPIGLANTEAFFGQGTRLTVV.

The genes are TRBV4-1 and TRBJ2-2, with 9 nucleotides matching TRBD2. The length of the CDR3 is 16 residues. V was pared by 1 base and J by 7 bases, with 7 bases of the junction left unmatched. Germline V CDR1 and CDR2: MGHRA, YSYEKL. CDR3 sequence: CASSQGGLAIGGELFF. CDR3 bases: TGCGCCAGCAGCCAAGGCGGACTAGCGATCGGCGGGGAGCTGTTTTTT.

In its sample, this clone was seen a few times. The V and J genes are TRBV3-1 (or the pseudogene TRBV3-2) and TRBJ1-3; D unresolved. This CDR3 has 15 amino acids. The germline V and J ends were trimmed by 9 bases and 0 bases, with 15 bases remaining between them. The V gene's germline CDR1 is LGHDT and CDR2 YNNKEL (reference sequence). The CDR3 sequence: CASSRSLSSGNTIYF. The CDR3 DNA follows: TGTGCCAGTTCTCGGTCGCTGAGCTCTGGAAACACCATATATTTT.

The chain has TRBV5-1 and TRBJ1-6; TRBD1 matches 12 bases. Germline V CDR1 and CDR2: SGHRS, YFSETQ. V shed 1 base, J shed 7 bases, and the junction held 3 bases outside the gene matches. The CDR3 has 16 amino acids. The CDR3 nucleotides read TGCGCCAGCAGCTTGTGGGGACAGGGGGCAAATTCACCCCTCCACTTT. Translation gives CASSLWGQGANSPLHF.

The gene calls are TRBV28 and TRBJ1-2; the D is unclear. The CDR3 spans 12 residues. The germline V gene has CDR1 MDHEN and CDR2 SYDVKM. Trimming removed 7 bases at V and 8 bases at J, with 14 bases between. The CDR3 DNA is TGTGCCAGCATTTCAGGATCACTCGGCTACACCTTC. Translated, it gives CASISGSLGYTF.

The genes are TRBV19 and TRBJ1-4; 7 nucleotides agree with TRBD1. V trimming: 11 bases; J trimming: 4 bases; junction bases outside the gene matches: 10. CDR1 LNHDA and CDR2 SQIVND come from the germline V gene (reference sequence). The CDR3 is made up of 14 amino acids. CDR3 residues: CASAQGRLNEKLFF. DNA of the CDR3: TGTGCCTCCGCACAGGGGCGTCTTAATGAAAAACTGTTTTTT.

This clone was detected a few times. The rearrangement joins TRBV6-5 to TRBJ1-3; tentative D call: TRBD1 (5 bases). Trimming took 7 bases from V and 4 from J, leaving 14 bases between them. This CDR3 has 14 residues. In germline, CDR1 is MNHEY, CDR2 SVGAGI. This chain's CDR3 is CASTPDNWGNTIYF. For the CDR3, the DNA is TGTGCCAGCACCCCGGACAATTGGGGAAACACCATATATTTT.

The chain couples TRBV10-3 to TRBJ2-1; no definite D call. Trimming stripped 11 bases from V and 2 bases from J, with 16 bases between. The germline V gene encodes CDR1 ENHRY and CDR2 SYGVKD. The CDR3 length is 14 residues. The CDR3 sequence: CAALPGPPYNEQFF. The CDR3 nucleotides read TGTGCCGCCCTTCCGGGTCCTCCCTACAATGAGCAGTTCTTC.

V is TRBV5-1 and J is TRBJ1-1; D gene ambiguous. The V and J ends lost 1 base and 1 base respectively, with 5 bases between them. The CDR3 covers 13 residues. Germline values: CDR1 SGHRS, CDR2 YFSETQ. CDR3 bases: TGCGCCAGCAGCTTGCTGAGGAACACTGAAGCTTTCTTT. Protein: CASSLLRNTEAFF. Full variable domain (outside the CDR3, taken from reference TRBV5-1 and TRBJ1-1): KAGVTQTPRYLIKTRGQQVTLSCSPISGHRSVSWYQQTPGQGLQFLFEYFSETQRNKGNFPGRFSGRQFSNSRSEMNVSTLELGDSALYLCASSLLRNTEAFFGQGTRLTVV.

The CDR3 region is CASSPTTGGVVTEAFF. CDR3 DNA: TGTGCCAGCAGCCCCACGACAGGGGGCGTCGTCACTGAAGCTTTCTTT. The V and J genes are TRBV5-4 and TRBJ1-1; TRBD1 agrees at 10 bases. The germline V gene has CDR1 SGHNT and CDR2 YYREEE (reference sequence). Trimming cost V 4 bases and J 4 bases; bases outside gene matches: 10. The CDR3 contains 16 residues.

J is TRBJ2-7 and V is TRBV19; 7 bases line up with TRBD1. The V and J ends lost 3 bases and 6 bases, in that order; junction bases with no gene match: 11. The germline V gene encodes CDR1 LNHDA and CDR2 SQIVND (reference sequence). The CDR3 is 15 residues long. The CDR3 DNA follows: TGTGCCAGTAGTATTTTAGGGACAGAGGTCTTCGAGCAGTACTTC. It specifies CASSILGTEVFEQYF.

V and J are TRBV7-9 and TRBJ2-7; 7 nucleotides match TRBD1. V lost 2 bases to trimming and J lost 2 bases; unmatched junction nucleotides: 3. Germline V CDR1 and CDR2: SEHNR, FQNEAQ (reference sequence). The CDR3 loop spans 14 amino acids. CDR3 in amino acids: CASSLPGQTYEQYF. The CDR3 DNA follows: TGTGCCAGCAGCTTACCGGGACAGACCTACGAGCAGTACTTC.

The CDR3 spells CASSPAERGGNEQFF. CDR3 nucleotide sequence: TGTGCCAGCAGCCCGGCCGAGCGGGGGGGCAATGAGCAGTTCTTC. The chain carries TRBV11-2 and TRBJ2-1; 10 bases agree with TRBD2. In germline, CDR1 is SGHAT, CDR2 FQNNGV. Trimming at V came to 5 bases and at J to 6 bases, leaving 7 bases not matched to a gene. The CDR3 loop spans 15 amino acids.

The gene calls are TRBV4-1 and TRBJ2-1; 8 positions match TRBD2. The V segment lost 0 bases and the J segment 6 bases; nucleotides outside the gene matches: 10. The germline CDR1 and CDR2 sequences are MGHRA and YSYEKL. This CDR3 comprises 17 residues. The CDR3 nucleotides read TGCGCCAGCAGCCAAGAGCGTGGAGCGGGGGCCCCCAATGAGCAGTTCTTC. Translated, it gives CASSQERGAGAPNEQFF.

This chain connects TRBV3-1 (or the pseudogene TRBV3-2) to TRBJ2-3; D call uncertain. V lost 0 bases, J lost 4 bases, and 5 bases lay in between. The CDR3 spans 13 residues. Germline assignment: CDR1 LGHDT and CDR2 YNNKEL (reference sequence). The CDR3 bases are TGTGCCAGCAGCCAAGATACGGCAGATACGCAGTATTTT. It specifies CASSQDTADTQYF.

This sequence joins TRBV27 and TRBJ2-1; TRBD2 agrees at 13 bases. The CDR3 contains 17 residues. J gave up 8 bases and V 7 bases, and 14 bases lay outside the gene matches. The germline CDR1 and CDR2 sequences are MNHEY and SMNVEV (reference sequence). DNA for the CDR3: TGTGCCAGCACAAAGACCTGGACTAGCGGGAGTATCTATGAGCAGTTCTTC. Translation gives CASTKTWTSGSIYEQFF.

This chain links TRBV28 with TRBJ1-3; D possibly corresponds to TRBD1 (6 bases). Germline CDR1 is MDHEN and CDR2 is SYDVKM. This CDR3 spans 14 amino acids. Trimming cost V 3 bases and J 5 bases, with 11 bases left between them. CDR3 nucleotides: TGTGCCAGCAGTTTGTTAGGGGGACGAAACACCATATATTTT. This encodes CASSLLGGRNTIYF. Full variable domain (remainder filled in from reference TRBV28 and TRBJ1-3): DVKVTQSSRYLVKRTGEKVFLECVQDMDHENMFWYRQDPGLGLRLIYFSYDVKMKEKGDIPEGYSVSREKKERFSLILESASTNQTSMYLCASSLLGGRNTIYFGEGSWLTVV.

This sequence joins TRBV7-3 and TRBJ2-2; possible D gene TRBD2, 5 bases. In germline, CDR1 is SGHTA, CDR2 FQGTGA. V lost 5 bases and J lost 4, with 11 bases in between. This CDR3 contains 14 residues. For the CDR3, the DNA is TGTGCCAGCAGCCCTGGACTGAGCACCGGGGAGCTGTTTTTT. Translation gives CASSPGLSTGELFF.

The gene calls are TRBV7-2 and TRBJ1-3; the D gene is possibly TRBD1 (5 bases). Germline CDR1 reads SGHTA; CDR2 reads FQGNSA. Trimming took 8 bases from V and 8 from J, leaving 16 bases between them. The CDR3 length is 13 residues. The CDR3 loop reads CASGITWGDTIYF. The DNA of the CDR3 is TGTGCCAGCGGCATCACCTGGGGGGACACCATATATTTT.

This chain links TRBV27 with TRBJ2-1; 7 bases agree with TRBD1. The trim removed 2 bases at V and 9 bases at J, leaving 4 bases unmatched. CDR3 length: 13 amino acids. Germline V gives CDR1 MNHEY, CDR2 SMNVEV (reference sequence). CDR3: CASSLPTGTEQFF. For the CDR3, the DNA is TGTGCCAGCAGTTTACCGACAGGGACTGAGCAGTTCTTC.

The V and J genes are TRBV27 and TRBJ1-1, with D perhaps matching TRBD1 (6 bases). CDR3 length equals 14 residues. V lost 5 bases and J 3 bases, leaving 13 bases between the germline ends. Germline CDR1 is MNHEY and CDR2 is SMNVEV (reference sequence). The CDR3 nucleotides read TGTGCCAGCAGTCCGGTCAGGGGTGACACTGAAGCTTTCTTT. The encoded protein is CASSPVRGDTEAFF.